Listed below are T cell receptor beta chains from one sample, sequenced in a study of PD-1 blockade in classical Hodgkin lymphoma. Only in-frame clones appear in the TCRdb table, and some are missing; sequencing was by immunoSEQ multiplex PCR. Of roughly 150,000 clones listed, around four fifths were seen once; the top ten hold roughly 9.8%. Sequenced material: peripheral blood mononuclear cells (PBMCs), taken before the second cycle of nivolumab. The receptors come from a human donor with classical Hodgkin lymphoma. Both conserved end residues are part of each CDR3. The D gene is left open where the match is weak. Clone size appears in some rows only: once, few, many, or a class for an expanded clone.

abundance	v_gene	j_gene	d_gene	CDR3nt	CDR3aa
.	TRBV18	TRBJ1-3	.	TGTGCCAGCTCACCAGTATCGGCGGGGCCTGGAAACACCATATATTTT	CASSPVSAGPGNTIYF
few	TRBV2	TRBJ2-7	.	TGTGCCACCGGGGGGTGGGACAATAATACCTCCTACGAGCAGTACTTC	CATGGWDNNTSYEQYF
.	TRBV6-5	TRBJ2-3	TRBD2	TGTGCCAGCAGTTACTCCCTAGGCGGGAGGGGAGATACGCAGTATTTT	CASSYSLGGRGDTQYF
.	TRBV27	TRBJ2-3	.	TGTGCCAGTCGGGGGTCCGGAGTAGATACGCAGTATTTT	CASRGSGVDTQYF
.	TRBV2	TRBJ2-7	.	TGTGCCAGCACCTTGGACAGTCCTACGGAGCAGTACTTC	CASTLDSPTEQYF
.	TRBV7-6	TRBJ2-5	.	TGTGCCAGCAGCTTAGAGGGGGAAGAGACCCAGTACTTC	CASSLEGEETQYF
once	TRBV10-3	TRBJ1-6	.	TGTGCCAGCAGTTACTCGTCAGGGGTCGATCCTTCACCCCTCCACTTT	CASSYSSGVDPSPLHF
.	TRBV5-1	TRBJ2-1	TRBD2	TGCGCCAGCAGGCTCGGGACTAGCTCCTACAATGAGCAGTTCTTC	CASRLGTSSYNEQFF
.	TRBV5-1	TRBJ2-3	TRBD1	TGCGCCAGCAGCTTGAGGGGTCTGACAGGGGGAGGCACAGATACGCAGTATTTT	CASSLRGLTGGGTDTQYF
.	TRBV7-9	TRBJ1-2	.	TGTGCCAGCAGCTTAGGACTAGGACATGGCTACACCTTC	CASSLGLGHGYTF
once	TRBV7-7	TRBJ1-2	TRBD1	TGTGCTAGCAGCTTAACTATAAGACCCGGGCAGACAGGGACTAACTATGGCTACACCTTC	CASSLTIRPGQTGTNYGYTF
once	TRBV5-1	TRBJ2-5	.	TGCGCCAGCAGCTTGTGGCAGGGGCGGGAGACCCAGTACTTC	CASSLWQGRETQYF
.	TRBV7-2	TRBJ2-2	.	TGTGCCAGCAGCCCCGACGGATACACCGGGGAGCTGTTTTTT	CASSPDGYTGELFF
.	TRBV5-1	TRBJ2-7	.	TGCGCCAGCAGTAGGGCGGCAGCCTCCTACGAGCAGTACTTC	CASSRAAASYEQYF
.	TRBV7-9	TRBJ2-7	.	TGTGCCAGCAGCTCCCATTTAGGTGGCTACGAGCAGTACTTC	CASSSHLGGYEQYF
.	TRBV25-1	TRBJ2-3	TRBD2	TGTGCCAGCAGTGAATTTTATGGCGGGGGGGCGGTTACGCAGTATTTT	CASSEFYGGGAVTQYF
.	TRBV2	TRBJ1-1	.	TGTGCCAGCAGTGAAGTATTGAAAGCTTTCTTT	CASSEVLKAFF
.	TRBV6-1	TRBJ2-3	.	TGTGCCAGCAGTCAGGACAGTACAGATACGCAGTATTTT	CASSQDSTDTQYF
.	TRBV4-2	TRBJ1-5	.	TGTGCCAGCAGCCTGGACGAGGTGGGGGATCAGCCCCAGCATTTT	CASSLDEVGDQPQHF
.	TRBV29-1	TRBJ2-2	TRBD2	TGCAGCGTCATGACTAGCGGGGGATACACCGGGGAGCTGTTTTTT	CSVMTSGGYTGELFF
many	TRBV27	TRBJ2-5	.	TGTGCCAGCAGTCGAGCCGGTGGACGGGAGACCCAGTACTTC	CASSRAGGRETQYF
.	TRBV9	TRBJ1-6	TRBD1	TGTGCCAGCAGCGTAGACGGACAGGGGAATTCACCCCTCCACTTT	CASSVDGQGNSPLHF
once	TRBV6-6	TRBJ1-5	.	TGTGCCAGCTCCTCTATGGGGGCTGGTCAGCCCCAGCATTTT	CASSSMGAGQPQHF
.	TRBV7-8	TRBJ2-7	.	TGTGCCAGCAGCTTAGGCCATAGAGGGGAGGTCGAGCAGTACTTC	CASSLGHRGEVEQYF
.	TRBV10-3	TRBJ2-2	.	TGTGCCATCAGTGAGACCGTAGCCGGGGAGCTGTTTTTT	CAISETVAGELFF
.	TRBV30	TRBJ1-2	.	TGTGCCTGGAGTGGGGGTCAAGGCCGATTTCTGATCTTC	CAWSGGQGRFLIF
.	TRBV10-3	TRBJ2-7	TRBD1	TGTGCCATCAGTGAGGGGACAGGGGGTAGGGACGAGCAGTACTTC	CAISEGTGGRDEQYF
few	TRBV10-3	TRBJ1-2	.	TGTGCCATCAGTGACGGTGCCTCTAACTATGGCTACACCTTC	CAISDGASNYGYTF
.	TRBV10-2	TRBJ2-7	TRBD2	TGCGCCAGCAGTGTTGTAGAAGCGGGAGTTACCTACGAGCAGTACTTC	CASSVVEAGVTYEQYF
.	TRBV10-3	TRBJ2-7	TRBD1	TGTGCCCCAGCGCAGGGGGCCTACGAGCAGTACTTC	CAPAQGAYEQYF
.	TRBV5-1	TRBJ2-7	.	TGCGCCAGCAGCAAAGCCTCCTACGAGCAGTACTTC	CASSKASYEQYF
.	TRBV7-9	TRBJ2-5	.	TGTGCCAGCAGCTTAGCCGGGGGAGGGGGCATGCAGGAGACCCAGTACTTC	CASSLAGGGGMQETQYF
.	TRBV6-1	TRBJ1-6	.	TGTGCCAGCAGTGACAGGCAGGGTGTCAATTCACCCCTCCACTTT	CASSDRQGVNSPLHF
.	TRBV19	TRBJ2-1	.	TGTGCCAGTAGCGGGGGTTTTAGCGCAAGGAGCTCCTACAATGAGCAGTTCTTC	CASSGGFSARSSYNEQFF
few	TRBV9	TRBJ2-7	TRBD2	TGTGCCAGCAGCGTAGGCCGGGGGGGCCTCCAAGGGGAGCAGTACTTC	CASSVGRGGLQGEQYF
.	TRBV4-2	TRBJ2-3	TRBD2	TGTGCCAGCAGCCAAGATTTTGTTAGCGGGGTCGGCACAGATACGCAGTATTTT	CASSQDFVSGVGTDTQYF
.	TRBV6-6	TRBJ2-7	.	TGTGCCAGCAGTTACTCTGAGGGGGGCGAGCAGTACTTC	CASSYSEGGEQYF
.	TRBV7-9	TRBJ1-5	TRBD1	TGTGCCAGCAGCCTCGGGACAGGGAGCAATCAGCCCCAGCATTTT	CASSLGTGSNQPQHF
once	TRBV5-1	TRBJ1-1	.	TGCGCCAGCTCCGAGGTCGGGGGGGGCGGCGTTCGGGAAGCTTTCTTT	CASSEVGGGGVREAFF
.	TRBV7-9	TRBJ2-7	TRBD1	TGTGCCAGCAGCTTAGGACAGGGGGCCTACGAGCAGTACTTC	CASSLGQGAYEQYF
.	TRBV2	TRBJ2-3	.	TGTGCCAGCAGTGAAGGACACACAGATACGCAGTATTTT	CASSEGHTDTQYF
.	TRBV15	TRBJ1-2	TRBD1	TGTGCCACCAGAGATGACAGGGTTGACTATGGCTACACCTTC	CATRDDRVDYGYTF
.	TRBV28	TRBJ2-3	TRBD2	TGTGCCAGCACCGGGGGGGCCGCGGGGGTAGATACGCAGTATTTT	CASTGGAAGVDTQYF
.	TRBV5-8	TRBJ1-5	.	TGTGCCAGCAGACCCGACAAATATAGCAATCAGCCCCAGCATTTT	CASRPDKYSNQPQHF
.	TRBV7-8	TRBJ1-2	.	TGTGCCAGCAGCTTAGCAGGGGAGGACTATGGCTACACCTTC	CASSLAGEDYGYTF
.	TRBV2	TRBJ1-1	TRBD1	TGTGCCAGCAGTCTTGAGACAGGGATTTTGGCTTTCTTT	CASSLETGILAFF
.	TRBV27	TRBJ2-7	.	TGTGCCAGCAGTCTCCTCCGGGACGGTAACTACGAGCAGTACTTC	CASSLLRDGNYEQYF
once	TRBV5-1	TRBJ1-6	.	TGCGCCAGCAGCTTGAGGACACTAGGGAATTCACCCCTCCACTTT	CASSLRTLGNSPLHF
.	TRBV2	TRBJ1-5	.	TGTGCCAGCAGTGAAGGTAGGACCCTACACAATCAGCCCCAGCATTTT	CASSEGRTLHNQPQHF
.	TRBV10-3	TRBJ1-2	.	TGTGCCATCAGTGAGTCGATTCTGCCTAACTATGGCTACACCTTC	CAISESILPNYGYTF
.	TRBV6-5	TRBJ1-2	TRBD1	TGTGCCAGCAGCCCATCCCGGGACAGGGTTAGTGGCTACACCTTC	CASSPSRDRVSGYTF
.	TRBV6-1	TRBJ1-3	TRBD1	TGTGCCAGCAGTGCGAGACAGGGACTAAGAGCTGGAAACACCATATATTTT	CASSARQGLRAGNTIYF
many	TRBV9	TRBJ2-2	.	TGTGCCAGTAGCCCGGGAGATTCCGTCCGGGAGCTGTTTTTT	CASSPGDSVRELFF
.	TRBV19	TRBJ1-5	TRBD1	TGTGCCAGTAACCCTTCCCAGGGGGGTGGCAATCAGCCCCAGCATTTT	CASNPSQGGGNQPQHF
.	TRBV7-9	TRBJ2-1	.	TGTGCCAGCAGGGGGCGGGACTCCCGGGGCAATGAGCAGTTCTTC	CASRGRDSRGNEQFF